Described below is a single T cell receptor beta chain sequence and its context. V shed 3 bases, J shed 6 bases, and the junction held 12 bases outside the gene matches. The germline V gene has CDR1 SGHNT and CDR2 YYREEE (reference sequence). The CDR3 sequence is 15 residues long. This entry is derived from a study of shared clonotypes between healthy human individuals. CD45RA-negative memory and CD45RA+ naive subsets were split from the CD4+ cells. Clones were read by immunoSEQ multiplex PCR, and TCRdb kept only the in-frame ones, dropping some. Altogether 2 million to 2.5 million clones are present, approximately 93% being singletons, with the ten largest covering 0.35% to 0.45%.

Sequencing used naive CD4+ T cells from PBMCs. Described subset: CD45RA+ positively selected. The receptor was derived from a man in his late teens or twenties in good health. Some clones in this sample may be carry-over from other donors' samples. This chain links TRBV5-4 with TRBJ2-7, with 7 positions matching TRBD2. CDR3 region: CASSSQGGTAGEQYF. CDR3 in DNA: TGTGCCAGCAGCTCTCAGGGAGGGACTGCAGGCGAGCAGTACTTC.